In this sample, the clone carrying this T cell receptor beta chain turned up once. The antigen is undetermined. V lost 0 bases to trimming and J lost 8 bases, with 11 bases between them. Germline V gives CDR1 LNHNV, CDR2 YYDKDF (reference sequence). The CDR3 length is 14 residues. These data are taken from a study of shared clonotypes between healthy human individuals. An even split of each subset's genomic DNA across several immunoSEQ plates was performed. Clones were sequenced by immunoSEQ multiplex PCR, and TCRdb holds only the in-frame ones, with some missing. The repertoire includes some 2.3 million clones, over 85% of them detected once, and 0.39% sits in the top ten. Overall study results and limits: Only a few donors were included, so the genetic and exposure-history diversity represented was limited. How much donors shared clonotypes was expected to be affected by sequencing depth.

A split of CD4+ cells into CD45RA+ naive and CD45RA-negative memory subsets was performed. This chain connects TRBV15 to TRBJ2-1; D uncertain. The sequence was collected from a man aged 18 to 35 in good health. Some clones in this sample may be carry-over from other donors' samples. Sequencing input: naive CD4+ T cells from PBMCs. Sample subset: CD45RA+ positively selected. The CDR3 loop is CATSRDRRSDEQFF. The CDR3 DNA reads TGTGCCACCAGCAGAGACCGCAGATCGGATGAGCAGTTCTTC.